The 15 T cell receptor beta chains presented below share a single source sample, sequenced in a study of early T cells in non-severe SARS-CoV-2 infection. Each CDR3 protein gets one entry after TCRdb re-called the 5' RACE reads with MiXCR. The sample carries about 76,000 distinct CDR3 sequences, about 11% recorded once. Sequences were obtained from whole blood. Source of these receptors: an adult who was a healthcare worker with PCR-confirmed SARS-CoV-2 infection or an uninfected control (not recorded which).

The table lists this clonotype with many counts. The genes are TRBV19 and TRBJ1-5, with a weak D call TRBD1 (5 bases). The germline V gene encodes CDR1 LNHDA and CDR2 SQIVND (reference sequence). V shed 5 bases and J shed 9 bases, with 17 bases lying between them. The CDR3 is 14 amino acids. Written as DNA, the CDR3 is TGTGCCAGTAGTCCCGGGGACCGTGGAACGCCCCAGCATTTT. This gives the protein CASSPGDRGTPQHF.

The chain has TRBV7-9 and TRBJ2-2, with D unclear. The CDR3 sequence is 15 residues long. Germline V gene data show CDR1 as SEHNR and CDR2 as FQNEAQ (reference sequence). V dropped 4 bases and J dropped 2 bases, with 11 bases sitting between them. In nucleotides, the CDR3 is TGTGCCAGCAGCTCCGGGCCATCCAACACCGGGGAGCTGTTTTTT. Protein: CASSSGPSNTGELFF.

This clonotype was recorded at least ten times. This chain connects TRBV7-6 to TRBJ1-4; tentatively, D is TRBD1 (5 bases). Germline CDR1 SGHVS, CDR2 FNYEAQ. V lost 5 bases, J lost 8 bases, and 9 bases lay in between. This CDR3 comprises 12 residues. The CDR3 sequence: CASSQRDEKLFF. In DNA form, the CDR3 reads TGTGCCAGCAGCCAACGGGACGAAAAACTGTTTTTT.

This clonotype was seen only a few times. The V and J genes are TRBV7-8 and TRBJ2-3; 9 nucleotides line up with TRBD2. Germline assignment: CDR1 SGHVS and CDR2 FQNEAQ. CDR3 length equals 17 residues. V lost 1 base, J lost 2 bases, and 7 bases stayed unmatched. CDR3 loop: CASSLDVLAGNTDTQYF. CDR3 nucleotide sequence: TGTGCCAGCAGCTTAGACGTACTAGCGGGCAACACAGATACGCAGTATTTT.

The V gene is TRBV6-5, the J gene TRBJ1-2; no reliable D call. Trimming shortened V by 0 bases and J by 0 bases, and 5 bases separated the two germline ends. This CDR3 has 14 amino acids. Germline CDR1 MNHEY, CDR2 SVGAGI. As DNA, the CDR3 is TGTGCCAGCAGTTACTCGTGGGCTAACTATGGCTACACCTTC. It is translated as CASSYSWANYGYTF.

In this sample, this clonotype turned up a few times. The chain combines TRBV10-2 with TRBJ1-3; D is undetermined. Trimming removed 7 bases at V and 2 bases at J, with 9 bases between. There are 13 residues in the CDR3. Looked up from germline, CDR1 is WSHSY and CDR2 is SAAADI. The CDR3 DNA reads TGCGCCAGCATCGAGTCGGCTGGAAACACCATATATTTT. This codes for CASIESAGNTIYF.

As DNA, the CDR3 is TGCGCCAGCAGCCAGGGGACTAGCGGGAGCTCCTACAATGAGCAGTTCTTC. Protein product: CASSQGTSGSSYNEQFF. V usage is TRBV4-3 and J usage is TRBJ2-1, with TRBD2 identical over 14 bases. This CDR3 region has 17 residues. J gave up 0 bases and V 3 bases, and 1 base lay outside the gene matches. CDR1 LGHNA and CDR2 YSLEER come from the germline V gene.

This clonotype has ten or more counts. The chain recombines TRBV7-2 with TRBJ2-3; 10 positions match TRBD2. Trimming at V came to 3 bases and at J to 2 bases, leaving 11 bases not matched to a gene. Germline CDR1 SGHTA, CDR2 FQGNSA. CDR3 length equals 18 residues. CDR3 DNA sequence: TGTGCCAGCAGCTTCGCGGGGCTAGCGGGGGTTACCACAGATACGCAGTATTTT. It translates to CASSFAGLAGVTTDTQYF.

This clonotype was counted only a few times. The J gene is TRBJ2-5, the V gene TRBV7-2; TRBD1 matches 8 bases. The CDR3 sequence is 13 residues long. From germline, CDR1 is SGHTA and CDR2 FQGNSA. Trimming took 3 bases from V and 5 from J; bases not matched to a gene: 2. CDR3 DNA sequence: TGTGCCAGCAGCTTGGACAGGGTTGAGACCCAGTACTTC. This sequence encodes CASSLDRVETQYF.

The gene calls are TRBV4-2 and TRBJ2-1; D remains ambiguous. CDR1 is LGHNA, CDR2 YNFKEQ, per germline. The CDR3 loop spans 15 amino acids. Trimming cost V 4 bases and J 8 bases, with 18 bases left between them. The CDR3 nucleotides are TGTGCCAGCAGCCCTTCCGAGTCCCGTGTCGATGAGCAGTTCTTC. Translated: CASSPSESRVDEQFF.

This clonotype was picked up many times. The V and J genes are TRBV6-6 and TRBJ2-3, with 10 bases fitting TRBD1. The CDR3 extends over 19 amino acids. Losses at the gene ends were 7 bases for V and 3 bases for J; bases not matched to a gene: 19. The germline CDR1 and CDR2 sequences are MNHNY and SVGAGI (reference sequence). DNA for the CDR3: TGTGCCAGCACCAAGACAGGGGGCGCGAGATTGGGGGAGACAGATACGCAGTATTTT. Protein sequence: CASTKTGGARLGETDTQYF.

V gene TRBV19 combines with J gene TRBJ1-5; D is uncertain. CDR1 is LNHDA, CDR2 SQIVND, per germline (reference sequence). Trimming took 3 bases from V and 10 from J, leaving 16 bases between them. This CDR3 contains 14 residues. The CDR3 protein is CASSMGISDHPQHF. The DNA of the CDR3 is TGTGCCAGTAGTATGGGGATTTCGGACCACCCCCAGCATTTT.

The rearrangement links TRBV11-2 to TRBJ2-1; 9 positions agree with TRBD1. CDR3 size: 15 residues. J lost 4 bases, V lost 4 bases, and 5 bases had no gene match. The V gene's germline CDR1 is SGHAT and CDR2 FQNNGV. The CDR3 DNA reads as TGTGCCAGCAGCTCTAAGGACAGGGGATACAATGAGCAGTTCTTC. It translates to CASSSKDRGYNEQFF.

This clonotype appeared many times. J is TRBJ2-5 and V is TRBV9; TRBD2 agrees at 10 bases. Germline CDR1 reads SGDLS; CDR2 reads YYNGEE. V was pared by 2 bases and J by 2 bases, with 6 bases of the junction left unmatched. The length of the CDR3 is 16 residues. CDR3 sequence (DNA): TGTGCCAGCAGCGTCTCCGCTAGCGGGGGACAAGAGACCCAGTACTTC. This translates into CASSVSASGGQETQYF.

The gene calls are TRBV12-3 or TRBV12-4 and TRBJ1-2; D not resolved. The V end was cut by 6 bases, the J end by 7 bases, with 15 bases between. The CDR3 consists of 13 residues. The CDR3 is CASSPTSVVGYTF. DNA for the CDR3: TGTGCCAGCAGCCCAACTTCAGTGGTTGGCTACACCTTC.